These 17 T cell receptor beta chains originate from one sample sequenced in a study of T cell repertoires in cytomegalovirus infection. Each CDR3 protein gets one entry after TCRdb re-called the reads with MiXCR. The sample has almost 300,000 distinct CDR3 sequences, around 10% seen once. Sequenced input: PBMCs. The receptor set was obtained from a human donor in good health (CMV status not recorded). Some clones in this sample may be carry-over from other donors' samples.

This clonotype occurred many times. The chain employs TRBV9 and TRBJ2-5; D might be TRBD1 or TRBD2, each matching 5 bases. The CDR3 runs 16 residues. Trimming shortened V by 3 bases and J by 3 bases, and 18 bases separated the two germline ends. Germline-derived CDR1 and CDR2 are SGDLS and YYNGEE. CDR3 loop: CASSGVGTISEETQYF. The CDR3 DNA reads TGTGCCAGCAGCGGAGTGGGGACCATATCAGAAGAGACCCAGTACTTC.

This clonotype occurred many times. The J gene is TRBJ2-5, the V gene TRBV6-6; D ambiguous. This CDR3 has 13 residues. With 2 bases removed from V and 1 base from J, the gap between germline ends came to 5 bases. Germline-derived CDR1 and CDR2 are MNHNY and SVGAGI (reference sequence). The CDR3 DNA is TGTGCCAGCAGTTACGCCCTCCAAGAGACCCAGTACTTC. Its protein product is CASSYALQETQYF.

This clonotype has ten or more counts. V and J are TRBV12-3 or TRBV12-4 and TRBJ2-7, with D perhaps TRBD2 (6 bases). CDR3 length: 15 residues. Trimming left V 8 bases short and J 3 bases short, with 20 bases between. The CDR3 nucleotides are TGTGCCAGCGTTCCGGGAGAAGCTCCCTTCTACGAGCAGTACTTC. This encodes CASVPGEAPFYEQYF.

This clonotype was observed many times. The rearrangement joins TRBV12-3 or TRBV12-4 to TRBJ1-4, with 7 bases identical to TRBD1. The CDR3 is 15 amino acids. V was clipped by 5 bases and J by 3 bases; unmatched bases: 6. This chain's CDR3 is CASSPTGSPNEKLFF. In DNA, the CDR3 is TGTGCCAGCAGTCCGACAGGGAGCCCTAATGAAAAACTGTTTTTT.

This clonotype showed up many times. The chain uses TRBV4-1 and TRBJ2-3; possibly TRBD2 for D (6 bases). V was clipped by 1 base and J by 1 base, with 15 bases between them. Germline V gene lookup returns CDR1 MGHRA and CDR2 YSYEKL. The CDR3 runs 17 residues. In nucleotides, the CDR3 is TGCGCCAGCAGCCAAGTTGGGGAGGCCAGCGGCACAGATACGCAGTATTTT. Amino acids: CASSQVGEASGTDTQYF.

This clonotype was observed many times. The V call is TRBV7-8, the J call TRBJ1-2, with D hard to call. Trimming shortened V by 2 bases and J by 4 bases, and 17 bases separated the two germline ends. The length of the CDR3 is 16 residues. CDR1 and CDR2 (germline): SGHVS, FQNEAQ. CDR3 nucleotide sequence: TGTGCCAGCAGCTTACGGACGGGTCAAAAGGGCTATGGCTACACCTTC. This codes for CASSLRTGQKGYGYTF.

This rearrangement joins TRBV10-3 to TRBJ1-2; D perhaps matches TRBD1 (5 bases). V lost 0 bases and J lost 2, with 7 bases in between. Germline V gives CDR1 ENHRY, CDR2 SYGVKD. The CDR3 has 14 residues. This chain's CDR3 is CAISESAGNYGYTF. CDR3 DNA: TGTGCCATCAGTGAGTCTGCAGGGAACTATGGCTACACCTTC.

This clonotype was picked up many times. The V gene is TRBV6-2 or TRBV6-3, the J gene TRBJ1-1, with 8 bases matching TRBD1. This CDR3 contains 17 residues. The J segment lost 5 bases and the V segment lost 4 bases, leaving 15 bases of the junction unmatched. Germline assignment: CDR1 MNHEY and CDR2 SVGEGT. For the CDR3, the DNA is TGTGCCAGCAGTTGGATCTCGGCCCGGACAGGGCGGACTGAAGCTTTCTTT. It translates to CASSWISARTGRTEAFF.

Ten or more counts support this clonotype. The chain recombines TRBV7-2 with TRBJ1-1, with 9 bases that match TRBD1. This CDR3 contains 16 residues. V lost 2 bases, J lost 1 base, and 5 bases stayed unmatched. CDR1 is SGHTA and CDR2 is FQGNSA in the germline V gene. The CDR3 bases are TGTGCCAGCAGCTTAACAGGGGGCGCATCGAACACTGAAGCTTTCTTT. Amino acid sequence: CASSLTGGASNTEAFF.

This clonotype was recorded at least ten times. The rearrangement joins TRBV7-9 to TRBJ1-4; no reliable D call. The CDR3 has 15 amino acids. Trimming cost V 1 base and J 5 bases, with 11 bases left between them. Germline loops: CDR1 SEHNR, CDR2 FQNEAQ (reference sequence). CDR3 sequence (DNA): TGTGCCAGCAGCTTAGACCGTACGGTAAATGAAAAACTGTTTTTT. It specifies CASSLDRTVNEKLFF.

This clonotype was recorded a few times. The CDR3 sequence is CASTLLSTKGGKVSPLHF. CDR3 nucleotides: TGTGCCAGCACCCTGTTGAGCACCAAAGGTGGGAAGGTATCACCCCTCCACTTT. The chain recombines TRBV28 with TRBJ1-6; no reliable D call. V lost 7 bases to trimming and J lost 10 bases, with 29 bases between them. The CDR3 contains 18 residues. Germline CDR1 MDHEN, CDR2 SYDVKM. The variable domain in full, completed from reference TRBV28 and TRBJ1-6, reads DVKVTQSSRYLVKRTGEKVFLECVQDMDHENMFWYRQDPGLGLRLIYFSYDVKMKEKGDIPEGYSVSREKKERFSLILESASTNQTSMYLCASTLLSTKGGKVSPLHFGNGTRLTVT.

A few counts support this clonotype. The rearrangement links TRBV20-1 to TRBJ1-3; no clear D. V lost 1 base and J lost 0, with 7 bases in between. CDR3 length equals 14 residues. Per germline, CDR1 DFQATT and CDR2 SNEGSKA (reference sequence). The DNA for the CDR3 is TGCAGTGCTAGAGTTCCGAGCTCTGGAAACACCATATATTTT. Translated, it gives CSARVPSSGNTIYF.

In this sample, this clonotype turned up many times. This chain joins TRBV7-2 and TRBJ2-4, with 7 bases aligning to TRBD1. With V trimmed by 4 bases and J by 12 bases, 12 bases remained unmatched. The CDR3 contains 14 residues. Germline V lookup: CDR1 SGHTA, CDR2 FQGNSA. CDR3 sequence (DNA): TGTGCCAGCAGCTCAACAGGGGCCCCTGCTGGTCAGTACTTC. This translates into CASSSTGAPAGQYF.

The chain combines TRBV29-1 with TRBJ2-7; D perhaps matches TRBD2 (6 bases). The V and J ends lost 8 bases and 4 bases respectively, with 18 bases between them. Per the germline V gene, CDR1 is SQVTM and CDR2 is ANQGSEA. The CDR3 is 13 amino acids. Written as DNA, the CDR3 is TGCAGCATAATACGTCTGGGGGGTTACGAGCAGTACTTC. This encodes CSIIRLGGYEQYF.

This clonotype showed up many times. The rearrangement links TRBV28 to TRBJ2-4, with 9 bases fitting TRBD1. The V gene end was trimmed by 4 bases and the J gene end by 9 bases; junction bases not matched to a gene: 4. Germline V gene data show CDR1 as MDHEN and CDR2 as SYDVKM. This CDR3 contains 13 residues. This CDR3 is CASSYRTGAIQYF. The CDR3 nucleotides read TGTGCCAGCAGTTATCGGACAGGGGCCATTCAGTACTTC.

The V and J genes are TRBV10-3 and TRBJ1-2; TRBD1 agrees at 9 bases. The V segment lost 0 bases and the J segment 8 bases; nucleotides outside the gene matches: 4. The V gene's germline CDR1 is ENHRY and CDR2 SYGVKD. This CDR3 spans 14 amino acids. The CDR3 spells CAISESRTGDGYTF. The CDR3 DNA follows: TGTGCCATCAGTGAGTCGAGGACAGGGGACGGCTACACCTTC.

The sample holds a few counts of this clonotype. The chain employs TRBV5-4 and TRBJ2-2; unclear D gene. The CDR3 contains 15 residues. Germline V CDR1 and CDR2: SGHNT, YYREEE (reference sequence). Trimming took 0 bases from V and 1 from J, leaving 7 bases between them. CDR3 in amino acids: CASSLAVQNTGELFF. DNA of the CDR3: TGTGCCAGCAGCTTGGCGGTCCAGAACACCGGGGAGCTGTTTTTT.